This TCR beta chain stems from a study of T-cell reconstitution after alpha-beta-depleted transplantation in children. Study-wide findings and caveats: Diversity and T-cell counts at one year after transplant derived mostly from new T cells. At around two months after transplant, the alpha-beta T cells were reportedly derived from several hundred expanded clones that came from non-depleted graft cells.

Concerning this clonotype itself: Its antigen remains unknown. A single base separates this from a much larger clone, so it may be a read error.

Trimming took 1 base from V and 7 from J; bases not matched to a gene: 10. Germline-derived CDR1 and CDR2 are DFQATT and SNEGSKA (reference sequence). The CDR3 extends over 14 amino acids. Unique molecular identifiers were incorporated when the TCRbeta library was constructed. MiXCR was run by TCRdb on the PCR reads, yielding one entry per CDR3 protein. The sample has about 290,000 distinct CDR3 sequences, over 9.5% seen once; the top ten hold over 6%. The sequence was obtained from a boy in the first two years of life with acute myeloid leukemia, due to receive a stem cell transplant. This material consisted of PBMCs, taken before TCRalphabeta/CD19-depleted stem cell transplant. The chain employs TRBV20-1 and TRBJ2-7, with 7 bases matching TRBD2. The CDR3 sequence is CSARALAAGLEQYF. CDR3 in DNA: TGCAGTGCTAGAGCGCTAGCGGCGGGGCTAGAGCAGTACTTC.